This is a list of T cell receptor beta chains from one sample in a study of blood T cells in healthy people across ages. TCRdb processed the 5' RACE reads anew with MiXCR; each CDR3 protein has one entry. The data contain 850,000 to 1,100,000 distinct CDR3 sequences, roughly two fifths of them singletons. Sequenced: blood. The receptors stem from a man in his late teens or twenties in good health. Each CDR3 is given with its conserved first and last residue. D genes are given only for firm matches. Size is stated for part of the rows, as once, few or many counts, or as a class when the clone is expanded.

cdr3_length	d_call	clone_size	v_call	j_call	cdr3_nt	cdr3_aa
12	NA	many	TRBV20-1	TRBJ2-5	TGCAGTGTTCAACAGGTTCAAGAGACCCAGTACTTC	CSVQQVQETQYF
15	NA	few	TRBV4-3	TRBJ1-1	TGCGCCAGCAGCCAAAAGGGGCGGGAAGGGACTGAAGCTTTCTTT	CASSQKGREGTEAFF
18	TRBD2	few	TRBV4-1	TRBJ2-3	TGCGCCAGCAGCCTCGAGGTGCTAGCGGGGGGGCGTACAGATACGCAGTATTTT	CASSLEVLAGGRTDTQYF
15	TRBD1	NA	TRBV28	TRBJ1-1	TGTGCCAGCAGTTACACTGGACAGGGGATAGCTGAAGCTTTCTTT	CASSYTGQGIAEAFF
15	NA	NA	TRBV12-3/TRBV12-4	TRBJ2-7	TGTGCCAGCACCCTCTATCCGGGACCGAGCTACGAGCAGTACTTC	CASTLYPGPSYEQYF
16	TRBD2	few	TRBV12-5	TRBJ2-1	TGTGCTAGTGGTTACGCCGGGGGGACTAGTTCCTATGAGCAGTTCTTC	CASGYAGGTSSYEQFF
15	TRBD2	many	TRBV14	TRBJ2-1	TGTGCCAGCAGCCAAAAGGGACTAGCTGCCAATGAGCAGTTCTTC	CASSQKGLAANEQFF
14	NA	NA	TRBV2	TRBJ2-5	TGTGTCAGCAGTGAGAGTATGAACCGAGAGACCCAGTACTTC	CVSSESMNRETQYF
15	NA	many	TRBV5-5	TRBJ2-1	TGTGCCAGCAGCCGGGACTTTAGCTCCTACAATGAGCAGTTCTTC	CASSRDFSSYNEQFF
14	NA	NA	TRBV6-6	TRBJ1-1	TGTGCCAGCAGTTACGATTTAAGGGAAGGTGAAGCTTTCTTT	CASSYDLREGEAFF
14	NA	few	TRBV4-3	TRBJ1-1	TGCGCCAGCAGCCAAGCGGGGGGGGGAACTGAAGCTTTCTTT	CASSQAGGGTEAFF
14	TRBD2	NA	TRBV12-3/TRBV12-4	TRBJ2-3	TGTGCCAGCAGACTACTAGCGGGGACAGATACGCAGTATTTT	CASRLLAGTDTQYF
15	NA	few	TRBV25-1	TRBJ1-2	TGTGCCAGCAGTGGCGGACAGCCCGTAGGGTATGGCTACACCTTC	CASSGGQPVGYGYTF
14	NA	many	TRBV12-3/TRBV12-4	TRBJ1-5	TGTGCCAGCAGTTCGGGGGGCGGCAATCAGCCCCAGCATTTT	CASSSGGGNQPQHF
15	NA	few	TRBV20-1	TRBJ2-1	TGCAGTGCTAGACTGGTTTCAAGCTCCTACAATGAGCAGTTCTTC	CSARLVSSSYNEQFF
15	NA	NA	TRBV7-2	TRBJ2-3	TGTGCCAGCGGTCCAGTGGGCCTCTACACAGATACGCAGTATTTT	CASGPVGLYTDTQYF
14	NA	NA	TRBV6-1	TRBJ1-1	TGTGCCAGCAGTAAACAGAGTATGAACACTGAAGCTTTCTTT	CASSKQSMNTEAFF
14	NA	many	TRBV2	TRBJ1-5	TGTGCCAGCAGGGCCCCCTTGGGCAATCAGCCCCAGCATTTT	CASRAPLGNQPQHF
14	NA	many	TRBV2	TRBJ2-1	TGTGCCAGCCTCAAAGAGGTGGGGTGGAATGAGCAGTTCTTC	CASLKEVGWNEQFF
14	NA	NA	TRBV2	TRBJ1-1	TGTGCCAGCAGGCAGGGAAATGGGAACACTGAAGCTTTCTTT	CASRQGNGNTEAFF
13	NA	NA	TRBV30	TRBJ1-2	TGTGCCTGGAGTGTAGGGGACGATTATGGCTACACCTTC	CAWSVGDDYGYTF
13	TRBD1	few	TRBV5-1	TRBJ2-7	TGCGCCAGCAACAACAGGGGGCAGGACGAGCAGTACTTC	CASNNRGQDEQYF
15	NA	NA	TRBV11-2	TRBJ2-7	TGTGCCAGCAGCTTGACCGGGTTTAGCTCCTACGAGCAGTACTTC	CASSLTGFSSYEQYF
16	NA	few	TRBV27	TRBJ2-3	TGTGCCAGCCGAAATAGTCCCGGACCCAGCACAGATACGCAGTATTTT	CASRNSPGPSTDTQYF
15	TRBD1	many	TRBV6-6	TRBJ2-7	TGTGCCAGCAGGGACAGGGAAGGTGGGTCCTACGAGCAGTACTTC	CASRDREGGSYEQYF
15	NA	NA	TRBV3-1	TRBJ1-3	TGTGCCAGCAGCCAAGAAGTCAGAACTGGAAACACCATATATTTT	CASSQEVRTGNTIYF
13	NA	NA	TRBV20-1	TRBJ2-7	TGCAGTGCGTCGTCTACAGGGTCCTACGAGCAGTACTTC	CSASSTGSYEQYF
14	TRBD1	NA	TRBV28	TRBJ2-2	TGTGCCAGCATCCACGGACAGGACACCGGGGAGCTGTTTTTT	CASIHGQDTGELFF
15	NA	many	TRBV12-3/TRBV12-4	TRBJ1-4	TGTGCCAGCAGTCCTCGGGGAGGGGGTAATGAAAAACTGTTTTTT	CASSPRGGGNEKLFF
13	NA	many	TRBV3-1	TRBJ2-1	TGTGCCAGCAGAGATAGGGGATACAATGAGCAGTTCTTC	CASRDRGYNEQFF
13	TRBD1	NA	TRBV27	TRBJ1-4	TGTGCCAGCAGACGCCCCGGACAGGGTGGACTGTTTTTT	CASRRPGQGGLFF
13	NA	NA	TRBV5-1	TRBJ1-5	TGCGCCAGCAGCGTGGTGGGCAATCAGCCCCAGCATTTT	CASSVVGNQPQHF
14	TRBD1	NA	TRBV7-9	TRBJ2-1	TGTGCCAGCCATACCGGGACAGGGAACAATGAGCAGTTTTTC	CASHTGTGNNEQFF
15	TRBD1	NA	TRBV4-3	TRBJ1-2	TGCGCCAGCAGCCAAGACAGGGGGCAAAAGTTTGGCTACACCTTC	CASSQDRGQKFGYTF
14	NA	few	TRBV7-9	TRBJ1-4	TGTGCCAGCAGCACTACCGGGAAAGATGAAAAACTGTTTTTT	CASSTTGKDEKLFF
15	NA	NA	TRBV2	TRBJ2-2	TGTGCCAGCAGTGTGAGGCAGATGAACACCGGGGAGCTGTTTTTT	CASSVRQMNTGELFF
16	TRBD1	few	TRBV7-9	TRBJ1-4	TGTGCCAGCAGCACGACGACAGGGAACGAGTATGAAAAACTGTTTTTT	CASSTTTGNEYEKLFF
15	NA	NA	TRBV28	TRBJ2-3	TGTGCCAGCAGTTTATCAGGGGGGGGTTCAGATACGCAGTATTTT	CASSLSGGGSDTQYF
14	NA	NA	TRBV5-8	TRBJ2-3	TGTGCCAGCAGCTTGGAACTCCCCACAGATACGCAGTATTTT	CASSLELPTDTQYF
11	NA	many	TRBV29-1	TRBJ2-1	TGCAGCGTTGAACCAGGGCATGAGCAGTTCTTC	CSVEPGHEQFF
15	NA	many	TRBV21-1	TRBJ1-2	TGTGCCAGCAGCAAAGTTCTGGCAGGGGAGGATGGCTACACCTTC	CASSKVLAGEDGYTF